Below are 29 T cell receptor beta chains sequenced from a single sample in a study of human T cells and chemical hapten exposure. The time point denotes: patch test 2, 6 weeks after DPC sensitization. The treatment is: therapeutic diphenylcyclopropenone sensitization with weekly scalp DPC. MiXCR, applied by TCRdb to the RACE reads, yields one record per CDR3 protein. The sample records a few hundred thousand distinct CDR3 sequences, about 6.9% being singletons. The sequences come from whole blood, collected in connection with sensitization to the hapten diphenylcyclopropenone (DPC). The source of these receptors is a woman aged 18-29 years with alopecia areata. Some clones in this sample may be carry-over from other donors' samples.

The chain recombines TRBV29-1 with TRBJ2-3, with TRBD1 as a possible D gene (5 bases). Trimming removed 8 bases at V and 2 bases at J, with 17 bases between. The CDR3 covers 14 residues. The germline gives CDR1 SQVTM, CDR2 ANQGSEA. For the CDR3, the DNA is TGCAGCATTGTGGACAAGCACCCCACAGATACGCAGTATTTT. Protein: CSIVDKHPTDTQYF.

The V gene is TRBV14, the J gene TRBJ2-2, with D tentatively TRBD1 (5 bases). Trimming shortened V by 2 bases and J by 7 bases, and 8 bases separated the two germline ends. From germline, CDR1 is SGHDN and CDR2 FVKESK. There are 13 residues in the CDR3. The CDR3 spells CASSQNQGGELFF. CDR3 in DNA: TGTGCCAGCAGCCAAAATCAGGGCGGGGAGCTGTTTTTT.

The V and J genes are TRBV6-2 or TRBV6-3 and TRBJ2-3, with a tentative D call TRBD2 (5 bases). V lost 6 bases and J 6 bases, leaving 7 bases between the germline ends. Germline CDR1 reads MNHEY; CDR2 reads SVGEGT. This CDR3 has 11 amino acids. CDR3 protein: CASRKRDTQYF. The CDR3 bases are TGTGCCAGCAGAAAGCGGGATACGCAGTATTTT.

This clonotype showed up just a few times. The V and J genes are TRBV6-6 and TRBJ1-6, with TRBD1 matching 7 bases. Per germline, CDR1 MNHNY and CDR2 SVGAGI (reference sequence). The length of the CDR3 is 15 residues. V shed 2 bases, J shed 9 bases, and the junction held 7 bases outside the gene matches. The CDR3 DNA reads TGTGCCAGCAGTTACCTACAGGGGTTGGGTTCACCCCTCCACTTT. Amino acids: CASSYLQGLGSPLHF.

This clonotype was seen ten or more times. This chain connects TRBV27 to TRBJ1-5, with D hard to call. The CDR3 has 14 amino acids. The V gene's germline CDR1 is MNHEY and CDR2 SMNVEV (reference sequence). Trimming cost V 3 bases and J 1 base, with 7 bases left between them. CDR3 in amino acids: CASSLDRSNQPQHF. The CDR3 nucleotides read TGTGCCAGCAGTTTGGACCGGAGCAATCAGCCCCAGCATTTT.

This clonotype occurred many times. The chain employs TRBV5-4 and TRBJ2-7; 14 bases match TRBD2. V was clipped by 3 bases and J by 3 bases; unmatched bases: 11. The length of the CDR3 is 18 residues. Germline V gene data show CDR1 as SGHNT and CDR2 as YYREEE (reference sequence). In DNA, the CDR3 is TGTGCCAGCAGCTCCAACTCCGGGACTAGCGGGGGTATCTACGAGCAGTACTTC. Encoded protein: CASSSNSGTSGGIYEQYF.

This clonotype was seen many times. The chain combines TRBV20-1 with TRBJ1-3; 7 nucleotides align to TRBD1. The CDR3 loop spans 11 amino acids. With V trimmed by 2 bases and J by 12 bases, 4 bases remained unmatched. Germline V gene data show CDR1 as DFQATT and CDR2 as SNEGSKA (reference sequence). This CDR3 reads CSARLGQVIYF. The CDR3 nucleotides read TGCAGTGCTAGACTTGGACAGGTCATATATTTT.

The chain employs TRBV6-5 and TRBJ2-7, with TRBD1 identical over 8 bases. The germline gives CDR1 MNHEY, CDR2 SVGAGI. The V gene end was trimmed by 0 bases and the J gene end by 7 bases; junction bases not matched to a gene: 5. The CDR3 loop spans 14 amino acids. The CDR3 protein is CASSYSDRAEEQYF. CDR3 DNA: TGTGCCAGCAGTTACTCGGACAGGGCGGAGGAGCAGTACTTC.

This clonotype came up a few times. The chain recombines TRBV6-2 or TRBV6-3 with TRBJ2-1, with D possibly being TRBD1 (6 bases). V was pared by 8 bases and J by 2 bases, with 13 bases between. Per the germline V gene, CDR1 is MNHEY and CDR2 is SVGEGT. This CDR3 spans 14 amino acids. DNA of the CDR3: TGTGCCAGCCGCGTCCGGGACACCTACAATGAGCAGTTCTTC. It encodes CASRVRDTYNEQFF.

About this clonotype: This clone may be a read error of a much larger clone one base away. The gene calls are TRBV5-1 and TRBJ2-3; D is possibly TRBD1 (6 bases). Germline CDR1 and CDR2: SGHRS and YFSETQ. Trimming pared 4 bases from V and 1 base from J, leaving 19 bases between. The CDR3 covers 17 residues. DNA for the CDR3: TGCGCCAGCAGCCTGCTGGCCGGGACAAGGGGCACAGATACGCAGTATTTT. Residues: CASSLLAGTRGTDTQYF.

This clonotype has a count of ten or more. This chain uses TRBV6-1 with TRBJ1-5; possibly TRBD1 for D (6 bases). The length of the CDR3 is 15 residues. Trimming removed 1 base from V and 4 bases from J, with 11 bases in between. Germline V gene lookup returns CDR1 MNHNS and CDR2 SASEGT. CDR3 in DNA: TGTGCCAGCAGTGAAGAGACAGGAGGGAATCAGCCCCAGCATTTT. Its protein product is CASSEETGGNQPQHF.

The table lists this clonotype with a few counts. The chain links TRBV4-1 to TRBJ2-3; D remains unclear. The germline V and J ends were trimmed by 2 bases and 0 bases, with 9 bases remaining between them. This CDR3 has 15 residues. CDR1 is MGHRA and CDR2 is YSYEKL in the germline V gene. CDR3 sequence (DNA): TGCGCCAGCAGCCAACTGGGCCTTAGCACAGATACGCAGTATTTT. Protein sequence: CASSQLGLSTDTQYF.

This clonotype has a handful of counts. The chain uses TRBV5-1 and TRBJ2-2; unclear D gene. CDR1 and CDR2 from the germline V gene are SGHRS and YFSETQ. Trimming stripped 0 bases from V and 3 bases from J, with 6 bases between. This CDR3 has 14 residues. The DNA for the CDR3 is TGCGCCAGCAGCTTGGCAAAGGACACCGGGGAGCTGTTTTTT. This gives the protein CASSLAKDTGELFF.

The table lists this clonotype with many counts. The chain joins TRBV2 to TRBJ2-3; TRBD2 matches 7 bases. V shed 8 bases, J shed 4 bases, and the junction held 15 bases outside the gene matches. This CDR3 spans 16 amino acids. The germline CDR1 and CDR2 sequences are SNHLY and FYNNEI. As DNA, the CDR3 is TGTGCCAGCTCCGCCACCCCAGCGGGGAGTCCAGATACGCAGTATTTT. Its protein is CASSATPAGSPDTQYF.

Ten or more counts support this clonotype. The V and J genes are TRBV14 and TRBJ1-1; 8 bases fit TRBD1. The CDR3 has 13 residues. V gave up 5 bases and J gave up 5 bases; unmatched junction bases: 4. Germline loops: CDR1 SGHDN, CDR2 FVKESK. CDR3 sequence reads: CASSGRGQTEAFF. The CDR3 DNA reads TGTGCCAGCAGCGGCAGGGGGCAAACTGAAGCTTTCTTT.

This clonotype has just a few counts. The rearrangement joins TRBV7-9 to TRBJ1-1, with D perhaps matching TRBD1 (5 bases). V dropped 5 bases and J dropped 1 base, with 17 bases sitting between them. Germline V gives CDR1 SEHNR, CDR2 FQNEAQ (reference sequence). The CDR3 sequence is 16 residues long. The CDR3 nucleotides are TGTGCCAGCAGCCAGAATAAAATGGGACCGAACACTGAAGCTTTCTTT. It is translated as CASSQNKMGPNTEAFF.

This clonotype was recorded many times. The chain carries TRBV6-6 and TRBJ1-2; 8 bases map to TRBD1. J was trimmed by 7 bases and V by 5 bases; bases with no gene match: 9. CDR1 and CDR2 (germline): MNHNY, SVGAGI (reference sequence). The CDR3 sequence is 14 residues long. CDR3 sequence (DNA): TGTGCCAGCAGTCTTGGCCAGGGGGCTAGTGGCTACACCTTC. Residues: CASSLGQGASGYTF.

This clonotype has more than one count but fewer than ten. The chain combines TRBV3-1 with TRBJ1-3; tentative D call: TRBD1 (5 bases). Between the trimmed V and J ends, which lost 4 bases and 5 bases, there was a span of 18 bases. CDR1 is LGHDT and CDR2 is YNNKEL in the germline V gene (reference sequence). The CDR3 covers 16 residues. CDR3 coding DNA: TGTGCCAGCAGCCCCGATTCCGGGACGGGCAGAAACACCATATATTTT. It is translated as CASSPDSGTGRNTIYF.

The chain has TRBV7-8 and TRBJ2-1; 9 bases agree with TRBD2. The germline V gene has CDR1 SGHVS and CDR2 FQNEAQ. Germline trimming cut 0 bases from V and 4 bases from J; bases unmatched to any gene: 4. The CDR3 runs to 16 residues. CDR3 protein: CASSLAAGGAYNEQFF. CDR3 sequence (DNA): TGTGCCAGCAGCTTAGCCGCGGGGGGGGCATACAATGAGCAGTTCTTC.

This clonotype occurred a few times. The chain employs TRBV20-1 and TRBJ2-3; D is ambiguous. V was clipped by 6 bases and J by 1 base, with 14 bases between them. The germline V gene has CDR1 DFQATT and CDR2 SNEGSKA (reference sequence). This CDR3 contains 14 residues. CDR3 residues: CSALEPRRTDTQYF. As DNA, the CDR3 is TGCAGTGCCTTGGAACCGAGACGCACAGATACGCAGTATTTT.

In DNA, the CDR3 is TGTGCCAGCAGGACCGCAGAGCCGAAGAACACTGAAGCTTTCTTT. As protein: CASRTAEPKNTEAFF. The chain recombines TRBV6-6 with TRBJ1-1, with D unresolved. The germline CDR1 and CDR2 sequences are MNHNY and SVGAGI (reference sequence). The CDR3 contains 15 residues. V lost 6 bases, J lost 1 base, and 15 bases lay in between.

The chain employs TRBV7-9 and TRBJ2-7; 9 bases align to TRBD1. Germline values: CDR1 SEHNR, CDR2 FQNEAQ (reference sequence). The V and J ends lost 5 bases and 2 bases, in that order; junction bases with no gene match: 7. The CDR3 runs 15 residues. The CDR3 region is CASSLQGASAYEQYF. In nucleotides, the CDR3 is TGTGCCAGCAGCCTACAGGGGGCCTCGGCCTACGAGCAGTACTTC.

This clonotype was seen only a few times. The V call is TRBV3-1, the J call TRBJ2-1; 8 bases match TRBD1. Germline trimming cut 4 bases from V and 8 bases from J; bases unmatched to any gene: 7. The length of the CDR3 is 14 residues. The germline gives CDR1 LGHDT, CDR2 YNNKEL (reference sequence). The CDR3 sequence is CASSLQTGEDEQFF. For the CDR3, the DNA is TGTGCCAGCAGCCTCCAGACAGGGGAAGATGAGCAGTTCTTC.

In its sample, this clonotype was seen a few times. The CDR3 nucleotides read TGCGCCAGCAGAATCAGCGGGGTGGGCACAGATACGCAGTATTTT. It translates to CASRISGVGTDTQYF. V and J are TRBV5-1 and TRBJ2-3, with 7 bases lining up with TRBD2. Germline V lookup: CDR1 SGHRS, CDR2 YFSETQ. The CDR3 has 15 amino acids. V was clipped by 5 bases and J by 1 base; unmatched bases: 7.

This chain connects TRBV7-9 to TRBJ2-3; no reliable D call. Germline loops: CDR1 SEHNR, CDR2 FQNEAQ (reference sequence). The CDR3 is 13 amino acids. V lost 4 bases to trimming and J lost 6 bases, with 11 bases between them. The CDR3 region is CASSSFLTDTQYF. In nucleotides, the CDR3 is TGTGCCAGCAGCTCCTTTTTGACGGATACGCAGTATTTT. The full variable domain, with the rest looked up from reference TRBV7-9 and TRBJ2-3, is DTGVSQNPRHKITKRGQNVTFRCDPISEHNRLYWYRQTLGQGPEFLTYFQNEAQLEKSRLLSDRFSAERPKGSFSTLEIQRTEQGDSAMYLCASSSFLTDTQYFGPGTRLTVL.

The chain carries TRBV6-1 and TRBJ1-5; TRBD1 is a possible D gene (5 bases). The CDR3 runs to 12 residues. Deletions cut 1 base from V and 9 bases from J, with 7 bases between. Looked up from germline, CDR1 is MNHNS and CDR2 is SASEGT. The chain's CDR3 is CASSEGGRPQHF. CDR3 DNA: TGTGCCAGCAGTGAAGGGGGCCGGCCCCAGCATTTT.

The chain uses TRBV28 and TRBJ2-7; 8 bases line up with TRBD1. CDR1 is MDHEN, CDR2 SYDVKM, per germline. This CDR3 comprises 14 residues. V shed 5 bases, J shed 5 bases, and the junction held 8 bases outside the gene matches. CDR3 DNA: TGTGCCAGCAGTCCCAACGAGGACAGGGACGAGCAGTACTTC. It specifies CASSPNEDRDEQYF.

This clonotype occurred many times. This CDR3 reads CAARGPPNEKLFF. The CDR3 coding sequence is TGTGCCGCCCGGGGGCCCCCTAATGAAAAACTGTTTTTT. The chain joins TRBV10-3 to TRBJ1-4; possible D gene TRBD1, 6 bases. Trimming shortened V by 11 bases and J by 3 bases, and 13 bases separated the two germline ends. CDR1 is ENHRY, CDR2 SYGVKD, per germline. This CDR3 contains 13 residues.

This clonotype was counted at least ten times. V usage is TRBV12-3 or TRBV12-4 and J usage is TRBJ2-7, with 7 bases matching TRBD2. CDR3 length equals 13 residues. V dropped 6 bases and J dropped 2; count of bases not matched to a gene: 4. CDR3 amino acids: CASRMGGAYEQYF. Here the CDR3 DNA reads TGTGCCAGCAGAATGGGGGGGGCCTACGAGCAGTACTTC.